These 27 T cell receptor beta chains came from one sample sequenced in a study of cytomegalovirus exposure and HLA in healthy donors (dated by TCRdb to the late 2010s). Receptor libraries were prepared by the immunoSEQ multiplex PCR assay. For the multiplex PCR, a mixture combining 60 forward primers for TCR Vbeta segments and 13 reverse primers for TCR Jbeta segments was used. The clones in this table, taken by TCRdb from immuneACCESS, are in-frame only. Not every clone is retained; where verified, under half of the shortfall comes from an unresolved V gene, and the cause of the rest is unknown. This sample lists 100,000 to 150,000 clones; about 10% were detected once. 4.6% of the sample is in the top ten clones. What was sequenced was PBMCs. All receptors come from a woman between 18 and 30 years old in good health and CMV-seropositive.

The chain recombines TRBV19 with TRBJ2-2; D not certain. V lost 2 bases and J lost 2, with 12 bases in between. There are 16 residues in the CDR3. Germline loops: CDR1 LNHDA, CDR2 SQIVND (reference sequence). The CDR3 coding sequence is TGTGCCAGTAGTATAACCGGCGGCCTAAACACCGGGGAGCTGTTTTTT. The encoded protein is CASSITGGLNTGELFF.

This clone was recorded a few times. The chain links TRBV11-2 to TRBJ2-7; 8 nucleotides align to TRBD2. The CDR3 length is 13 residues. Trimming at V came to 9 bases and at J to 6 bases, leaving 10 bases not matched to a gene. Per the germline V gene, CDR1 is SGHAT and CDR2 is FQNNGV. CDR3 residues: CASREGSFREQYF. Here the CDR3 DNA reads TGTGCCAGTCGGGAGGGTAGTTTTCGCGAGCAGTACTTC.

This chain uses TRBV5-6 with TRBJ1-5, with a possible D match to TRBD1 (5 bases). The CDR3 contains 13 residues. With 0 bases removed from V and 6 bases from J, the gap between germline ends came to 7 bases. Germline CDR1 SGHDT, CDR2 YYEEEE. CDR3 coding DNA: TGTGCCAGCAGCTTGGGGGGGGGTCAGCCCCAGCATTTT. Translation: CASSLGGGQPQHF.

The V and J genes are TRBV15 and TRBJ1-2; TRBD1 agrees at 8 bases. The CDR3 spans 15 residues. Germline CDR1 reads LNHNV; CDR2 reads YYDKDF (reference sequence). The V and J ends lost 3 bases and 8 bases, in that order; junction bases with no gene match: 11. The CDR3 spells CATSSGGDRGGGYTF. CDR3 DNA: TGTGCCACCAGCAGCGGGGGAGACAGGGGAGGAGGCTACACCTTC.

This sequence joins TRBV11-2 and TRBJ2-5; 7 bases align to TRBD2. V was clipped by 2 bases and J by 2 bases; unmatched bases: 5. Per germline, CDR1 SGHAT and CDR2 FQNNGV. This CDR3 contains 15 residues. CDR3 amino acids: CASSLTTGGQETQYF. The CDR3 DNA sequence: TGTGCCAGCAGCTTAACTACGGGAGGACAAGAGACCCAGTACTTC.

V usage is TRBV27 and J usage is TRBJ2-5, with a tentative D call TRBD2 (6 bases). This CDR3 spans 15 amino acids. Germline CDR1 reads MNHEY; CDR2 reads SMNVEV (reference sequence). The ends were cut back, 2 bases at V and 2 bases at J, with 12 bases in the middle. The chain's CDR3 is CASSLIGEVQETQYF. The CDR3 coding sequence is TGTGCCAGCAGTTTAATCGGGGAGGTACAAGAGACCCAGTACTTC.

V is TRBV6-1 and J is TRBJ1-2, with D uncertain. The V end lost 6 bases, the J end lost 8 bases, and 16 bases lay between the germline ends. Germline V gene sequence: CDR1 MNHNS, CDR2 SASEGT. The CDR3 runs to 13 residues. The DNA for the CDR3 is TGTGCCAGCAGCCCGTGGGAGGCAAACGGCTACACCTTC. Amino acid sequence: CASSPWEANGYTF.

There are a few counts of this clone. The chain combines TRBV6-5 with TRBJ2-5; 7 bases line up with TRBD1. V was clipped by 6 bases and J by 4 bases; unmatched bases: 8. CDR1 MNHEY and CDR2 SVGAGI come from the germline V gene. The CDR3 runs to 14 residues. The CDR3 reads CASRQTGARETQYF. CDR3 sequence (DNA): TGTGCCAGCAGGCAAACAGGGGCCAGAGAGACCCAGTACTTC.

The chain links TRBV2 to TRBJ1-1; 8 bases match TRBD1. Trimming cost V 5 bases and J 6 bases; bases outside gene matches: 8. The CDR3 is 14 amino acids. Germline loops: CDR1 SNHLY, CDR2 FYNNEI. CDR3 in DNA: TGTGCCAGCAGTCTGGGACAGGTGGGGCCTGAAGCTTTCTTT. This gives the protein CASSLGQVGPEAFF. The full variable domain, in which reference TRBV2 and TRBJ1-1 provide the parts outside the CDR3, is EPEVTQTPSHQVTQMGQEVILRCVPISNHLYFYWYRQILGQKVEFLVSFYNNEISEKSEIFDDQFSVERPDGSNFTLKIRSTKLEDSAMYFCASSLGQVGPEAFFGQGTRLTVV.

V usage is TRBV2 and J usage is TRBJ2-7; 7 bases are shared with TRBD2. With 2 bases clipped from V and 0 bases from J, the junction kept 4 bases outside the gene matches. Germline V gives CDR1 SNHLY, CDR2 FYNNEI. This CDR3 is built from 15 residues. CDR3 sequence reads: CASSETGGSSYEQYF. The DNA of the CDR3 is TGTGCCAGCAGTGAAACGGGCGGGAGCTCCTACGAGCAGTACTTC.

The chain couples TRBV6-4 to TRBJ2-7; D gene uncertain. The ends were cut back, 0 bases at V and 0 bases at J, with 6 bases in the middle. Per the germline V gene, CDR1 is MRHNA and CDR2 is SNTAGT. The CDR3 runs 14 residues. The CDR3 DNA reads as TGTGCCAGCAGTGACTCGCTTAGCTCCTACGAGCAGTACTTC. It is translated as CASSDSLSSYEQYF.

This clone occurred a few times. The CDR3 DNA sequence: TGTGCCACCAGCAGAGGGACAGCCATGAACACTGAAGCTTTCTTT. Its translation: CATSRGTAMNTEAFF. V is TRBV15 and J is TRBJ1-1; tentative D call: TRBD1 (6 bases). The CDR3 runs to 15 residues. Between the trimmed V and J ends, which lost 1 base and 0 bases, there was a span of 9 bases. CDR1 is LNHNV, CDR2 YYDKDF, per germline (reference sequence).

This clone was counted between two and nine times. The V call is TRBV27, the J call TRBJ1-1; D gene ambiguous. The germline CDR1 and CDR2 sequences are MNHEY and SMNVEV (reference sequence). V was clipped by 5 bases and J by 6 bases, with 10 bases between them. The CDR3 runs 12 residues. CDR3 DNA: TGTGCCAGCAGTGAGTTGGGCGCTGAAGCTTTCTTT. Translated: CASSELGAEAFF.

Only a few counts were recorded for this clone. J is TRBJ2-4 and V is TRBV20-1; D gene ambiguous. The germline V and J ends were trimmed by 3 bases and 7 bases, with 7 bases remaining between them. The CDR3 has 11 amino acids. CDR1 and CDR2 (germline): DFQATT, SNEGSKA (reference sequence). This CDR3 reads CSASYQNIQYF. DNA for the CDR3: TGCAGTGCTAGTTATCAGAACATTCAGTACTTC.

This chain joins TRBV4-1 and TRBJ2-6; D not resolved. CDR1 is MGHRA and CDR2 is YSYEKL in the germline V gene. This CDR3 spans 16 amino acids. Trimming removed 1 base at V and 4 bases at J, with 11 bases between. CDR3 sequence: CASSQVPEIGANVLTF. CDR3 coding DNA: TGCGCCAGCAGCCAAGTCCCCGAGATCGGGGCCAACGTCCTGACTTTC.

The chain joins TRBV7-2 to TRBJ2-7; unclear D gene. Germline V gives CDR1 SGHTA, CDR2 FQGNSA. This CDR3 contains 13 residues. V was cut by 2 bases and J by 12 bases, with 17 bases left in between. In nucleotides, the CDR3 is TGTGCCAGCAGCTTAACTTCGTCCCTACGACTGTACTTC. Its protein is CASSLTSSLRLYF.

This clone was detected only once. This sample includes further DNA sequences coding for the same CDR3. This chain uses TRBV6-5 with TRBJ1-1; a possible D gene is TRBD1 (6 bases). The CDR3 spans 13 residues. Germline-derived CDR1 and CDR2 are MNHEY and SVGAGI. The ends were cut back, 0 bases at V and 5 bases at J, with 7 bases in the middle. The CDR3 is CASSYSGGTEAFF. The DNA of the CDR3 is TGTGCCAGCAGTTACTCAGGGGGAACTGAAGCTTTCTTT.

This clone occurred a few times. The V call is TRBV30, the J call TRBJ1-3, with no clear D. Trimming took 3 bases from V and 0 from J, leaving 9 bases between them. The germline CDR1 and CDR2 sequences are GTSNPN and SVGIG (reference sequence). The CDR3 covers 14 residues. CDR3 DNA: TGTGCCTGGAGGTTCCCAGGCTCTGGAAACACCATATATTTT. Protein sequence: CAWRFPGSGNTIYF. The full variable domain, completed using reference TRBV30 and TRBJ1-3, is SQTIHQWPATLVQPVGSPLSLECTVEGTSNPNLYWYRQAAGRGLQLLFYSVGIGQISSEVPQNLSASRPQDRQFILSSKKLLLSDSGFYLCAWRFPGSGNTIYFGEGSWLTVV.

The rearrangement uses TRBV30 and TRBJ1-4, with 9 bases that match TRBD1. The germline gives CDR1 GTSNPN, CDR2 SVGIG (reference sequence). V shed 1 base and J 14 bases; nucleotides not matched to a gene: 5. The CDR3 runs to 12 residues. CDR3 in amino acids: CAWSGQGGRLFF. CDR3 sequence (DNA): TGTGCCTGGAGTGGACAGGGGGGACGGCTGTTTTTT.

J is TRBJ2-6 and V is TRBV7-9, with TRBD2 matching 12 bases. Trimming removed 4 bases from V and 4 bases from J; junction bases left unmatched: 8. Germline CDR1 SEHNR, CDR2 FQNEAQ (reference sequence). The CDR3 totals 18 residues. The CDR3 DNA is TGTGCCAGCAGCTCCGAACTAGCGGGAGGCCCCGGGGCCAACGTCCTGACTTTC. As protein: CASSSELAGGPGANVLTF.

The CDR3 DNA reads as TGTGCCAGCGTATGGGACAGCTCCTCCTCGTACAATGAGCAGTTCTTC. It yields the protein CASVWDSSSSYNEQFF. The J gene is TRBJ2-1, the V gene TRBV2; 7 positions match TRBD1. V shed 8 bases, J shed 4 bases, and the junction held 14 bases outside the gene matches. Per germline, CDR1 SNHLY and CDR2 FYNNEI. The CDR3 covers 16 residues. The variable domain in full, with the rest retrieved from reference TRBV2 and TRBJ2-1, is EPEVTQTPSHQVTQMGQEVILRCVPISNHLYFYWYRQILGQKVEFLVSFYNNEISEKSEIFDDQFSVERPDGSNFTLKIRSTKLEDSAMYFCASVWDSSSSYNEQFFGPGTRLTVL.

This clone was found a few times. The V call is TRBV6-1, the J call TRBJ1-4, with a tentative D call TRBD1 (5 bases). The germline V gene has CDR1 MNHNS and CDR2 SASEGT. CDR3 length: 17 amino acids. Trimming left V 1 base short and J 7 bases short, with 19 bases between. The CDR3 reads CASSEVWQAVQGEKLFF. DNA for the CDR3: TGTGCCAGCAGTGAAGTTTGGCAGGCGGTTCAGGGTGAAAAACTGTTTTTT.

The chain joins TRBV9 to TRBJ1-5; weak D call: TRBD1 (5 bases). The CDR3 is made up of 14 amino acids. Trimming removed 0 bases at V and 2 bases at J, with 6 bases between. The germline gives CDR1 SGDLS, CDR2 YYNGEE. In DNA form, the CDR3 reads TGTGCCAGCAGCGTAGAAGGGGGCAATCAGCCCCAGCATTTT. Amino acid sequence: CASSVEGGNQPQHF.

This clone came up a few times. The CDR3 spells CASSWSLSGTTLGQFF. The CDR3 DNA follows: TGCGCCAGCAGCTGGAGCCTTAGCGGGACAACGCTTGGGCAGTTCTTC. The rearrangement links TRBV5-1 to TRBJ2-1, with TRBD2 identical over 8 bases. This CDR3 contains 16 residues. Per germline, CDR1 SGHRS and CDR2 YFSETQ. Germline trimming cut 3 bases from V and 12 bases from J; bases unmatched to any gene: 17.

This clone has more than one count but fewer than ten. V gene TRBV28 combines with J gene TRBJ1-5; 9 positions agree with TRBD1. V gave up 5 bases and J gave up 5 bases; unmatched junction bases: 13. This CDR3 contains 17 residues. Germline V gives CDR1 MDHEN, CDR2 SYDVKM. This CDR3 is CASSLYTGQGRHQPQHF. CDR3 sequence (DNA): TGTGCCAGCAGTCTATACACAGGACAGGGGAGACATCAGCCCCAGCATTTT.

CDR3 sequence: CASSSPYYNEQFF. For the CDR3, the DNA is TGTGCCAGCAGCTCCCCCTACTACAATGAGCAGTTCTTC. V gene TRBV7-2 combines with J gene TRBJ2-1; D unclear. The V end lost 4 bases, the J end lost 3 bases, and 7 bases lay between the germline ends. The CDR3 is made up of 13 amino acids. Per the germline V gene, CDR1 is SGHTA and CDR2 is FQGNSA.

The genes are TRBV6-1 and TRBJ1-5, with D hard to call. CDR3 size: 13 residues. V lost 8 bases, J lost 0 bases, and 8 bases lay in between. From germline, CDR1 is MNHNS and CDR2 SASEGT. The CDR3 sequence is CASLGLSNQPQHF. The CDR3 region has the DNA TGTGCCAGCCTCGGACTTAGCAATCAGCCCCAGCATTTT.